This T cell receptor (beta chain) appears in the sequencing data of a study of CD8 T cells in Susac syndrome (dated by TCRdb to 2018 to 2020). For context, the study as a whole: Whether CD8+ T cell activation and differentiation in Susac syndrome was antigen driven was tested using repertoire sequencing.

V is clipped by 3 bases and J by 3 bases, and the sequence between their germline boundaries is 5 bases long. The CDR3 measures 11 amino acids from cysteine to phenylalanine. Only the CDR3 DNA stays, 33 bases, in frame from base 1. Via the germline V gene (reference sequence), CDR1 is DFQATT and CDR2 SNEGSKA. RNA was extracted using the RNeasy kit, and roughly 0.5 to 1 ug of the RNA was reverse transcribed with random hexamers. The immunoSEQ multiplex PCR assay, covering 54 Vbeta and 13 Jbeta segments, was used to amplify TCR beta CDR3 regions. PCR amplification bias was corrected using a synthetic template baseline for primer optimization and computational correction. From the authors' description of their analysis: Only productive sequences were kept, with reads annotated to V, D and J genes according to IMGT and analyzed in immunoSEQ Analyzer. Clonality was computed as one minus Shannon entropy normalized by log2 of the number of productive unique sequences. For each patient and control, public and private clones were evaluated among the 100 most prevalent clones. A clone was defined as Susac-specific if it was absent from the healthy and MS cohorts, from about a thousand published viral clones and from other ImmuneACCESS disease sequences. TCRdb itself trimmed the public reads at Q25 with fastp, ran MiXCR and retained productive beta chains. Every CDR3 protein is listed once, alongside the most common genes and DNA of its rows. These V and J calls are TCRdb output, not the study's own analysis. The sample yields about 180,000 distinct CDR3 sequences; 90% to 96% were counted once. The ten largest clones represent 0.093% of the sample.

Details on this clonotype: The clone's antigen remains unknown. Base qualities are missing; no much larger clone stands one base away.

The investigation overall reported the following: The number of individuals in the TCR sequencing and HLA analysis was acknowledged as relatively small.

High-throughput TCR beta sequencing profiled peripheral blood CD8+ and CD4+ T cells from healthy donors, Susac syndrome patients and multiple sclerosis patients. The multiple sclerosis controls were treatment-naive patients whose relapsing-remitting disease, either stable or active, fulfilled the revised McDonald criteria. Bulk CD8+ and CD4+ T cells were purified by magnetic negative isolation, while CD8+ TEMRA cells were enriched using FACS. Blood was drawn into EDTA tubes, processed within 24 hours, and PBMCs were isolated by density gradient centrifugation. PBMCs intended for TCR sequencing were cryopreserved in liquid nitrogen and thawed later in a water bath at 37 degrees C. The sorted or isolated CD4+, CD8+ and CD8+ TEMRA cells had a purity of 90% or higher.

Recombination connected TRBV20-1 to TRBJ1-1; the D gene cannot be resolved reliably. Sequenced: CD4+ T cells from PBMCs. The receptor was isolated from a human donor with multiple sclerosis. The CDR3 sequence is CSASGDTEAFF. The sequenced DNA: TGCAGTGCTAGTGGGGACACTGAAGCTTTCTTT.